One sample yielded the 20 T cell receptor beta chains listed below, sequenced in a study of CD8 T cells in ankylosing spondylitis. TCRdb re-called the 5' RACE reads with MiXCR, one entry per CDR3 protein. The sample carries about 240,000 distinct CDR3 sequences, approximately 12% recorded once. Sequencing was done on a sample of blood, either unsorted or a sorted T cell fraction (not recorded which). These receptors were collected from a male donor with ankylosing spondylitis or in good health (not recorded which).

This clonotype has a single count. This chain links TRBV4-1 with TRBJ1-1; 7 bases are shared with TRBD1. J lost 1 base, V lost 3 bases, and 5 bases had no gene match. Germline CDR1 is MGHRA and CDR2 is YSYEKL. The CDR3 spans 15 residues. DNA of the CDR3: TGCGCCAGCAGCCAGGCCGGGACAGAGAACACTGAAGCTTTCTTT. Its translation is CASSQAGTENTEAFF.

This clonotype was counted many times. The rearrangement uses TRBV12-3 or TRBV12-4 and TRBJ2-3, with 10 bases lining up with TRBD2. The V gene end was trimmed by 4 bases and the J gene end by 3 bases; junction bases not matched to a gene: 7. This CDR3 comprises 16 residues. In nucleotides, the CDR3 is TGTGCCAGCAGTTCTGATACTAGCGGGGTAACAGATACGCAGTATTTT. It codes for CASSSDTSGVTDTQYF.

Many counts were recorded for this clonotype. This chain links TRBV2 with TRBJ2-1; D is undetermined. Deletions cut 1 base from V and 2 bases from J, with 3 bases between. The CDR3 contains 13 residues. Germline V gene data show CDR1 as SNHLY and CDR2 as FYNNEI. The CDR3 loop is CASSEEAYNEQFF. The DNA for the CDR3 is TGTGCCAGCAGTGAAGAAGCCTACAATGAGCAGTTCTTC.

This clonotype was counted ten times or more. The chain uses TRBV25-1 and TRBJ1-2; TRBD1 matches at 7 bases. CDR3 length: 14 residues. Looked up from germline, CDR1 is MGHDK and CDR2 is SYGVNS. Germline trimming cut 3 bases from V and 6 bases from J; bases unmatched to any gene: 7. CDR3 bases: TGTGCCAGCAGTGAGGGCAGGGGGGCTAATGGCTACACCTTC. Its translation: CASSEGRGANGYTF.

This clonotype appeared many times. The chain employs TRBV29-1 and TRBJ2-7; 8 nucleotides align to TRBD1. With 6 bases clipped from V and 3 bases from J, the junction kept 13 bases outside the gene matches. Per germline, CDR1 SQVTM and CDR2 ANQGSEA. The CDR3 totals 15 residues. In DNA form, the CDR3 reads TGCAGCGTGGTCGGCTGGACAGGGACCGTCTACGAGCAGTACTTC. It specifies CSVVGWTGTVYEQYF.

The genes are TRBV7-3 and TRBJ2-2, with 9 bases lining up with TRBD2. The CDR3 sequence is 16 residues long. Germline V gene sequence: CDR1 SGHTA, CDR2 FQGTGA. V shed 5 bases and J 0 bases; nucleotides not matched to a gene: 4. CDR3 residues: CASSQTSGANTGELFF. CDR3 nucleotide sequence: TGTGCCAGCAGCCAGACTAGCGGCGCGAACACCGGGGAGCTGTTTTTT.

The rearrangement uses TRBV14 and TRBJ2-1; TRBD1 aligns across 9 bases. The CDR3 loop spans 15 amino acids. CDR1 SGHDN and CDR2 FVKESK come from the germline V gene. J gave up 4 bases and V 4 bases, and 5 bases lay outside the gene matches. The CDR3 loop reads CASSRQGQGYNEQFF. CDR3 nucleotide sequence: TGTGCCAGCAGCCGTCAGGGACAGGGATACAATGAGCAGTTCTTC.

The chain couples TRBV5-1 to TRBJ1-2, with D possibly TRBD1 on 6 matching bases. Trimming shortened V by 1 base and J by 1 base, and 11 bases separated the two germline ends. The CDR3 consists of 15 residues. CDR1 is SGHRS and CDR2 is YFSETQ in the germline V gene. CDR3 nucleotide sequence: TGCGCCAGCAGCTTGTCCCCAGGGGATAACTATGGCTACACCTTC. Translated, it gives CASSLSPGDNYGYTF.

This clonotype occurred a few times. The genes are TRBV20-1 and TRBJ2-7, with TRBD2 matching over 13 bases. The CDR3 loop spans 16 amino acids. V lost 5 bases to trimming and J lost 6 bases; unmatched junction nucleotides: 13. Germline values: CDR1 DFQATT, CDR2 SNEGSKA (reference sequence). In DNA form, the CDR3 reads TGCAGTGCTCCCCGACGGACTAGCGGGAGTGTAGGCGAGCAGTACTTC. It translates to CSAPRRTSGSVGEQYF.

The V gene is TRBV11-2, the J gene TRBJ2-7; possible D gene TRBD2, 6 bases. CDR3 length equals 17 residues. The V gene's germline CDR1 is SGHAT and CDR2 FQNNGV. The V and J ends lost 0 bases and 1 base respectively, with 16 bases between them. DNA for the CDR3: TGTGCCAGCAGCTTAGAAGGGTTCCTAGCGCCTTCCTACGAGCAGTACTTC. It codes for CASSLEGFLAPSYEQYF.

This clonotype was detected many times. The rearrangement uses TRBV20-1 and TRBJ1-2; D gene ambiguous. The CDR3 is 12 residues long. CDR1 is DFQATT and CDR2 is SNEGSKA in the germline V gene (reference sequence). V was pared by 6 bases and J by 9 bases, with 17 bases between. DNA of the CDR3: TGCAGTGCCCCCCTCGCTGGTTTTCGCTACACCTTC. It is translated as CSAPLAGFRYTF.

This clonotype was seen repeatedly, ten times or more. The CDR3 protein is CASTGTVTGHYGYTF. CDR3 DNA sequence: TGTGCCAGCACGGGGACTGTGACAGGGCACTATGGCTACACCTTC. This chain links TRBV9 with TRBJ1-2, with TRBD1 identical over 7 bases. The CDR3 spans 15 residues. CDR1 and CDR2 from the germline V gene are SGDLS and YYNGEE. J was trimmed by 3 bases and V by 6 bases; bases with no gene match: 11.

This clonotype has a handful of counts. This chain uses TRBV5-1 with TRBJ1-1, with 10 nucleotides matching TRBD1. V lost 4 bases to trimming and J lost 0 bases; unmatched junction nucleotides: 12. CDR3 length: 18 residues. Germline V gives CDR1 SGHRS, CDR2 YFSETQ. CDR3 residues: CASSPWDRGLFLNTEAFF. The CDR3 nucleotides read TGCGCCAGCAGCCCTTGGGACAGGGGCCTCTTTCTGAACACTGAAGCTTTCTTT.

The chain uses TRBV7-2 and TRBJ1-1; D might be TRBD1 (5 bases). This CDR3 has 15 amino acids. Germline-derived CDR1 and CDR2 are SGHTA and FQGNSA. V was trimmed by 1 base and J by 3 bases, leaving 12 bases between them. The CDR3 DNA reads as TGTGCCAGCAGCTTAGATCTGGGAGGGGACACTGAAGCTTTCTTT. Protein sequence: CASSLDLGGDTEAFF.

This clonotype was counted at least ten times. The V call is TRBV7-2, the J call TRBJ2-1; D tentatively reads TRBD1 or TRBD2 (5 bases each). Trimming left V 4 bases short and J 6 bases short, with 10 bases between. This CDR3 spans 13 amino acids. The germline gives CDR1 SGHTA, CDR2 FQGNSA. The CDR3 here is CASSWDRSNEQFF. For the CDR3, the DNA is TGTGCCAGCAGCTGGGACCGATCCAATGAGCAGTTCTTC.

This rearrangement joins TRBV19 to TRBJ2-1; 9 bases map to TRBD1. CDR3 length: 15 amino acids. The germline V gene has CDR1 LNHDA and CDR2 SQIVND (reference sequence). V gave up 5 bases and J gave up 6 bases; unmatched junction bases: 8. CDR3 nucleotide sequence: TGTGCCAGTAGTCTACAGGGGGCAGGGTTCAATGAGCAGTTCTTC. Residues: CASSLQGAGFNEQFF.

Many counts were recorded for this clonotype. The chain is built from TRBV5-1 and TRBJ1-1; 7 bases align to TRBD1. The V segment lost 5 bases and the J segment 1 base; nucleotides outside the gene matches: 11. Germline V gene sequence: CDR1 SGHRS, CDR2 YFSETQ. The CDR3 sequence is 16 residues long. CDR3 region: CASRQVPGGRNTEAFF. Here the CDR3 DNA reads TGCGCCAGCAGACAAGTCCCAGGGGGGAGGAACACTGAAGCTTTCTTT.

This chain links TRBV7-6 with TRBJ2-7, with 7 nucleotides matching TRBD2. In germline, CDR1 is SGHVS, CDR2 FNYEAQ. This CDR3 has 15 amino acids. Trimming at V came to 7 bases and at J to 5 bases, leaving 14 bases not matched to a gene. CDR3 region: CASIGSPEAGDEQYF. The CDR3 DNA reads as TGTGCCAGCATCGGATCGCCCGAGGCGGGGGACGAGCAGTACTTC.

Many counts were recorded for this clonotype. The chain carries TRBV5-1 and TRBJ2-5; 9 bases line up with TRBD2. The germline gives CDR1 SGHRS, CDR2 YFSETQ. J gave up 1 base and V 3 bases, and 4 bases lay outside the gene matches. The CDR3 covers 15 residues. CDR3 sequence: CASSSGLAPQETQYF. The CDR3 nucleotides read TGCGCCAGCAGCTCAGGACTAGCGCCCCAAGAGACCCAGTACTTC.

The V gene is TRBV19, the J gene TRBJ1-5; 7 nucleotides align to TRBD1. CDR1 is LNHDA and CDR2 is SQIVND in the germline V gene (reference sequence). The CDR3 spans 15 residues. The V and J ends lost 3 bases and 7 bases, in that order; junction bases with no gene match: 9. In nucleotides, the CDR3 is TGTGCCAGTAGTATCGACAGGGAAAGAACGCAGCCCCAGCATTTT. Translating gives CASSIDRERTQPQHF.